This T cell receptor beta chain was found in a study of shared clonotypes between healthy human individuals. Healthy adults negative for HIV, lacking recent acute infections or vaccinations, served as donors. A remark on this clone: The antigen is undetermined.

Study-wide results and caveats: Only blood samples were collected, and tissue repertoires likely differ.

The V gene's germline CDR1 is SGDLS and CDR2 YYNGEE. The CDR3 sequence is 16 residues long. V dropped 0 bases and J dropped 1; count of bases not matched to a gene: 5. Using roughly 180 ng DNA, approximately 30,000 T cell genomes, the sorted-subset replicate PCRs were run. In the authors' methods: Owing to the provision of junction-only sequences devoid of quality scores by immunoSEQ, filtering differed. Clones were sequenced by immunoSEQ multiplex PCR, and TCRdb holds only the in-frame ones, with some missing. The DNA was the basis for D and trimming; V, J and clone size are from that table. The sample includes under 1,100,000 clones, around three quarters of them seen just once.

This clonotype originated in a man in his late teens or twenties in good health. Some clones in this sample may be carry-over from other donors' samples. The sequenced sample was memory CD4+ T cells from PBMCs. Documented subset: CD45RA-negative fraction. The J gene is TRBJ2-5, the V gene TRBV9; 8 bases match TRBD2. The CDR3 reads CASSVETSGLQETQYF. CDR3 DNA: TGTGCCAGCAGCGTAGAAACTAGCGGACTCCAAGAGACCCAGTACTTC.